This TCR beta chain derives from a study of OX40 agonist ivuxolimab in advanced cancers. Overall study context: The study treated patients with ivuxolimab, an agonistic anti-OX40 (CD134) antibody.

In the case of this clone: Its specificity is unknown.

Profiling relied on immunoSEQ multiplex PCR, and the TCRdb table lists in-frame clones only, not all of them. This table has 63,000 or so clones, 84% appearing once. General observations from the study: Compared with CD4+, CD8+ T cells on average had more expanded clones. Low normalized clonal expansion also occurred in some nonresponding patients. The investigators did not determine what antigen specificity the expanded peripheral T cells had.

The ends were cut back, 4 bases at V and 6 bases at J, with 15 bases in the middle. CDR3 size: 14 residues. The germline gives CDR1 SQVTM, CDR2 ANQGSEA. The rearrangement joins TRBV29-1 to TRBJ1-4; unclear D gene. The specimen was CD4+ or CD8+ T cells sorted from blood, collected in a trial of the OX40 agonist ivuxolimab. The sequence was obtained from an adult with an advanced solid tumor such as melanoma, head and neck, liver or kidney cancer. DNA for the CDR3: TGCAGCGTTGTACCCGGGCCTACTGATGAAAAACTGTTTTTT. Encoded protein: CSVVPGPTDEKLFF.